The 9 T cell receptor beta chains reported below all come from one sample, sequenced in a study of PD-1 blockade in mismatch repair-deficient tumors. The assay was immunoSEQ multiplex PCR, and TCRdb's table has in-frame clones only and misses some. The sample carries some 110,000 clones, over 60% recorded once. Sequencing was performed on peripheral blood, taken roughly 13 months after starting pembrolizumab. All receptors derive from an adult with mismatch repair-deficient cancer.

The gene calls are TRBV18 and TRBJ1-4; 10 bases agree with TRBD1. Germline assignment: CDR1 KGHSH and CDR2 LQKENI. J lost 8 bases, V lost 4 bases, and 7 bases had no gene match. This CDR3 is built from 15 residues. CDR3 residues: CASSQPGQGREKLFF. CDR3 DNA sequence: TGTGCCAGCTCACAACCGGGACAGGGGAGAGAAAAACTGTTTTTT.

CDR3 in amino acids: CASSLSETQYF. The CDR3, as DNA: TGTGCCAGCAGCTTATCTGAGACCCAGTACTTC. The gene calls are TRBV7-6 and TRBJ2-5; D gene uncertain. Per germline, CDR1 SGHVS and CDR2 FNYEAQ. Trimming took off 2 bases at V and 5 bases at J, with 3 bases between the two ends. The length of the CDR3 is 11 residues.

This chain uses TRBV27 with TRBJ2-1; 7 bases align to TRBD2. Germline values: CDR1 MNHEY, CDR2 SMNVEV (reference sequence). The CDR3 contains 18 residues. With 5 bases clipped from V and 0 bases from J, the junction kept 13 bases outside the gene matches. CDR3 sequence: CASSPLRRETDSYNEQFF. The CDR3 DNA sequence: TGTGCCAGCAGTCCCCTGCGGCGGGAGACCGACTCCTACAATGAGCAGTTCTTC.

This clone was seen once. The rearrangement joins TRBV9 to TRBJ2-3, with TRBD1 matching 8 bases. V trimming: 6 bases; J trimming: 2 bases; junction bases outside the gene matches: 8. Per the germline V gene, CDR1 is SGDLS and CDR2 is YYNGEE. The CDR3 length is 15 residues. CDR3 region: CASTTGGKVTDTQYF. DNA of the CDR3: TGTGCCAGCACCACAGGGGGTAAAGTCACAGATACGCAGTATTTT.

The chain has TRBV7-2 and TRBJ2-7; D may be TRBD2 (5 bases). Germline values: CDR1 SGHTA, CDR2 FQGNSA. The V and J ends lost 4 bases and 6 bases respectively, with 22 bases between them. CDR3 length equals 16 residues. CDR3 in DNA: TGTGCCAGCAGCTCCCGCCGTGGGAGCGCGAGGCCCGAGCAGTACTTC. It specifies CASSSRRGSARPEQYF.

The chain links TRBV13 to TRBJ2-1, with unresolved D. CDR3 length: 14 residues. Looked up from germline, CDR1 is PRHDT and CDR2 is FYEKMQ (reference sequence). With 3 bases removed from V and 0 bases from J, the gap between germline ends came to 6 bases. CDR3 protein: CASSLGPSYNEQFF. For the CDR3, the DNA is TGTGCCAGCAGCTTGGGCCCCTCCTACAATGAGCAGTTCTTC. The whole variable domain, remainder taken from reference TRBV13 and TRBJ2-1, is AAGVIQSPRHLIKEKRETATLKCYPIPRHDTVYWYQQGPGQDPQFLISFYEKMQSDKGSIPDRFSAQQFSDYHSELNMSSLELGDSALYFCASSLGPSYNEQFFGPGTRLTVL.

This chain connects TRBV19 to TRBJ2-3; D unresolved. The CDR3 is made up of 15 amino acids. Trimming cost V 7 bases and J 2 bases, with 16 bases left between them. Germline V gene data show CDR1 as LNHDA and CDR2 as SQIVND (reference sequence). Here the CDR3 DNA reads TGTGCCAGTACCATCGGTAACAGCGTCACAGATACGCAGTATTTT. Translated, it gives CASTIGNSVTDTQYF.

The V and J genes are TRBV10-3 and TRBJ2-2, with D perhaps matching TRBD1 (6 bases). Germline CDR1 ENHRY, CDR2 SYGVKD. Trimming stripped 5 bases from V and 0 bases from J, with 10 bases between. The CDR3 runs 15 residues. CDR3 in amino acids: CAISPTGPNTGELFF. For the CDR3, the DNA is TGTGCCATCAGTCCGACAGGCCCGAACACCGGGGAGCTGTTTTTT.

This chain connects TRBV5-1 to TRBJ2-5; D remains unclear. V shed 0 bases and J shed 3 bases, with 12 bases lying between them. This CDR3 comprises 15 residues. CDR1 SGHRS and CDR2 YFSETQ come from the germline V gene. The CDR3 nucleotides read TGCGCCAGCAGCTTGGGGGTGGAAGACGAAGAGACCCAGTACTTC. Its protein is CASSLGVEDEETQYF.